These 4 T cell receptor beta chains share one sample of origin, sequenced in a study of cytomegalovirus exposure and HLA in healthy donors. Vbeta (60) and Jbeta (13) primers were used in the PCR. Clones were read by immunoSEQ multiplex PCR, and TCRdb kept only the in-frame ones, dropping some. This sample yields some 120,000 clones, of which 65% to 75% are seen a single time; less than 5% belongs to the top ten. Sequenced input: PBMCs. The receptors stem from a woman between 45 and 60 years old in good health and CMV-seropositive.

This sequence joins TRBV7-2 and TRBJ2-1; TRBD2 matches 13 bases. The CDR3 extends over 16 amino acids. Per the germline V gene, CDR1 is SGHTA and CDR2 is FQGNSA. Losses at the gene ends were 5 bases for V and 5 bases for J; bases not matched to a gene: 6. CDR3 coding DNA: TGTGCCAGCAGCCCGAGAGGACTAGCGGGGGACAATGAGCAGTTCTTC. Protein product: CASSPRGLAGDNEQFF.

The CDR3 reads CASSQGTGGSPLHF. The CDR3 DNA follows: TGCGCCAGCAGCCAAGGGACAGGAGGTTCACCCCTCCACTTT. This rearrangement joins TRBV4-1 to TRBJ1-6; TRBD1 matches 7 bases. Looked up from germline, CDR1 is MGHRA and CDR2 is YSYEKL. V gave up 1 base and J gave up 9 bases; unmatched junction bases: 3. The CDR3 sequence is 14 residues long.

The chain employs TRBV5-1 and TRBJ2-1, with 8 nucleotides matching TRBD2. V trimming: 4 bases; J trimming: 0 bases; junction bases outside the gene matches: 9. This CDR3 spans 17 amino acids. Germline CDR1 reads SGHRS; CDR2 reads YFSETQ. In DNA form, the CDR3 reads TGCGCCAGCAGCGCTTCGACTAGCGCGAGCTCCTACAATGAGCAGTTCTTC. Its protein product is CASSASTSASSYNEQFF.

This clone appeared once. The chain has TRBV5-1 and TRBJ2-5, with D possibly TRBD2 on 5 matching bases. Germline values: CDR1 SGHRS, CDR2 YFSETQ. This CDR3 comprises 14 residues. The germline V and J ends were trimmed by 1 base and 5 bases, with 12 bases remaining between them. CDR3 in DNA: TGCGCCAGCAGCTTGTACCTAGCCGGGGAGACCCAGTACTTC. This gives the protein CASSLYLAGETQYF.